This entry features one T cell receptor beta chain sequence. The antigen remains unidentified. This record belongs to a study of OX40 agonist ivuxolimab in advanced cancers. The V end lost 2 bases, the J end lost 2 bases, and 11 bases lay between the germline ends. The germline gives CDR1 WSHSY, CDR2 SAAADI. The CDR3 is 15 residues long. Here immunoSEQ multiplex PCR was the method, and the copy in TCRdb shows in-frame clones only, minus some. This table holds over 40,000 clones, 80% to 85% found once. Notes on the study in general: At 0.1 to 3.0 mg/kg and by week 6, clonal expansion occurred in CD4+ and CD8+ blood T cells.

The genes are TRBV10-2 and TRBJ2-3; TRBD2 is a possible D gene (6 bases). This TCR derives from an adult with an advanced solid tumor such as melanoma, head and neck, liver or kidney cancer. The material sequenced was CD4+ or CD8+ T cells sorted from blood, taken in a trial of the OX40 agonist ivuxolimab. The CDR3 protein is CASSENGGATDTQYF. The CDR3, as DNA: TGCGCCAGCAGTGAGAATGGCGGGGCCACAGATACGCAGTATTTT.